This T cell receptor (beta chain) was found in a study of OX40 agonist ivuxolimab in advanced cancers. Across the whole study: Partial responses, seen in three patients, involved one hepatocellular carcinoma and two cutaneous melanomas.

The data were produced by immunoSEQ multiplex PCR, yet TCRdb's version contains in-frame clones alone and is incomplete. The sample holds 90,000 or so clones, 90% to 95% seen once. Germline V gene sequence: CDR1 KGHSH, CDR2 LQKENI. V was clipped by 0 bases and J by 8 bases; unmatched bases: 11. The CDR3 has 16 residues. General study results and limits: In general, CD8+ T cells held more expanded clones than CD4+ did, on average.

As concerns this clone: Its cognate antigen is unknown.

The clonotype comes from an adult with an advanced solid tumor such as melanoma, head and neck, liver or kidney cancer. The chain uses TRBV18 and TRBJ2-5, with TRBD2 matching over 8 bases. Here the sequenced sample was CD4+ or CD8+ T cells sorted from blood, taken in a trial of the OX40 agonist ivuxolimab. The CDR3 is CASSPPGLAGSSTQYF. The CDR3 nucleotides are TGTGCCAGCTCACCACCAGGACTAGCCGGTAGCTCTACCCAGTACTTC.